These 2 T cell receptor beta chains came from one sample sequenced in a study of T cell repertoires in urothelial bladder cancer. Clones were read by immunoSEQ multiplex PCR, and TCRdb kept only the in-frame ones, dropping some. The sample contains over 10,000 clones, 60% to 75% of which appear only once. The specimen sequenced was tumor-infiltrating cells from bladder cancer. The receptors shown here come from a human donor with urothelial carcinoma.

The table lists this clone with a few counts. This chain's CDR3 is CASRITGTADGYTF. The DNA of the CDR3 is TGTGCCAGCAGAATCACCGGGACAGCAGATGGCTACACCTTC. This chain joins TRBV6-6 and TRBJ1-2, with 7 bases that match TRBD1. The CDR3 length is 14 residues. Germline lookup yields CDR1 MNHNY and CDR2 SVGAGI (reference sequence). After removal of 6 bases from V and 6 bases from J, the junction contained 10 bases not matched to a gene.

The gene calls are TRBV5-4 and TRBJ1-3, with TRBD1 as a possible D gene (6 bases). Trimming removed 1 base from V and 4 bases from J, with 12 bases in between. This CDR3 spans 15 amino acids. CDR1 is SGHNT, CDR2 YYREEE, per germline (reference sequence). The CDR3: CASSLYGGLGNTIYF. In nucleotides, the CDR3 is TGTGCCAGCAGCTTGTATGGGGGGCTCGGAAACACCATATATTTT. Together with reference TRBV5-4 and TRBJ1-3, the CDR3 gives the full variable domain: ETGVTQSPTHLIKTRGQQVTLRCSSQSGHNTVSWYQQALGQGPQFIFQYYREEENGRGNFPPRFSGLQFPNYSSELNVNALELDDSALYLCASSLYGGLGNTIYFGEGSWLTVV.